This T cell receptor (beta chain) was recorded in a study of molecular identifiers for immune sequencing clone quantification. TCRdb analysed the PCR reads with MiXCR anew, one entry per CDR3 protein. The repertoire consists of some 580,000 distinct CDR3 sequences, with about 25% occurring once and the leading ten covering 0.7% to 0.95%. Germline CDR1 and CDR2: SGHVS and FNYEAQ. This CDR3 region has 14 residues. For this clonotype: At one of its ends the junction is not consistent with the germline gene, which may arise from a read error.

The TCR was taken from a human donor in good health. Some libraries in this study had Jurkat cell RNA spiked in. The sample consisted of naive CD8+ T cells from blood, with Jurkat cell RNA spiked in. Subset here: FACS-sorted CD8+CD4-CCR7+CD45RA+ naive T cells. The rearrangement links TRBV7-6 to TRBJ1-1; TRBD1 matches 7 bases. The chain's CDR3 is CASGLAGGDSGAFF. CDR3 DNA: TGTGCCAGCGGCTTAGCAGGGGGAGACTCAGGAGCTTTCTTT.